The 27 T cell receptor beta chains reported below all come from one sample, sequenced in a study of response to subunit inactivated influenza vaccine. From the RT-PCR reads, TCRdb called clonotypes with MiXCR, one entry per CDR3 protein. The sample lists hundreds of thousands of distinct CDR3 sequences, roughly 22% occurring once. Sequencing used PBMCs from blood, obtained about 19 months after vaccination. Receptors were obtained from a man between 50 and 70 years old who received an inactivated influenza vaccine.

This clonotype was seen ten or more times. This rearrangement joins TRBV18 to TRBJ2-7; D tentatively reads TRBD1 or TRBD2 (5 bases each). The CDR3 length is 15 residues. Between the trimmed V and J ends, which lost 1 base and 2 bases, there was a span of 12 bases. Looked up from germline, CDR1 is KGHSH and CDR2 is LQKENI. The CDR3 DNA is TGTGCCAGCTCACCACTCGTTGGGGGACCCTACGAGCAGTACTTC. Protein product: CASSPLVGGPYEQYF.

There are a few counts of this clonotype. The chain joins TRBV5-4 to TRBJ2-1, with D possibly being TRBD1 or TRBD2 (5 bases each). Germline V gene data show CDR1 as SGHNT and CDR2 as YYREEE (reference sequence). Trimming stripped 4 bases from V and 9 bases from J, with 14 bases between. CDR3 length equals 13 residues. In DNA, the CDR3 is TGTGCCAGCAGCCTCACTAGTAGGGGTGAGCAGTTCTTC. This codes for CASSLTSRGEQFF.

The chain couples TRBV20-1 to TRBJ2-6, with 8 bases matching TRBD2. The CDR3 has 17 amino acids. J was trimmed by 1 base and V by 6 bases; bases with no gene match: 11. Per germline, CDR1 DFQATT and CDR2 SNEGSKA (reference sequence). CDR3 in amino acids: CSALLREAYSGANVLTF. In nucleotides, the CDR3 is TGCAGTGCCCTGCTGCGGGAGGCTTATTCTGGGGCCAACGTCCTGACTTTC.

This clonotype was recorded a few times. This rearrangement joins TRBV28 to TRBJ2-7; 9 positions agree with TRBD1. Germline-derived CDR1 and CDR2 are MDHEN and SYDVKM. This CDR3 has 14 residues. The junction had 6 bases not matched to a gene; V was cut back by 5 bases and J by 4 bases. The CDR3 DNA sequence: TGTGCCAGCAGTGGCGGGACAGGGTGGTACGAGCAGTACTTC. Encoded protein: CASSGGTGWYEQYF. Filled out from reference TRBV28 and TRBJ2-7, the complete variable domain reads DVKVTQSSRYLVKRTGEKVFLECVQDMDHENMFWYRQDPGLGLRLIYFSYDVKMKEKGDIPEGYSVSREKKERFSLILESASTNQTSMYLCASSGGTGWYEQYFGPGTRLTVT.

The CDR3 DNA reads as TGTGCCAGCAGCCCGCAGACAGGGATCGGCTACACCTTC. Its translation is CASSPQTGIGYTF. This sequence joins TRBV7-2 and TRBJ1-2; 7 bases map to TRBD1. J gave up 8 bases and V 5 bases, and 8 bases lay outside the gene matches. The CDR3 is made up of 13 amino acids. Germline V gene sequence: CDR1 SGHTA, CDR2 FQGNSA.

Regarding this clonotype: The CDR3 end shows no conserved phenylalanine or tryptophan, and so a read error is likely. The chain links TRBV24-1 to TRBJ1-2; D is uncertain. Germline-derived CDR1 and CDR2 are KGHDR and SFDVKD. The length of the CDR3 is 13 residues. V shed 0 bases and J shed 8 bases, with 9 bases lying between them. CDR3 nucleotide sequence: TGTGCCACCAGTGATTTGTCCGGATTAGGCTACACCTAC. This codes for CATSDLSGLGYTY.

This clonotype was seen a handful of times. The rearrangement uses TRBV10-3 and TRBJ2-3; D unclear. Germline-derived CDR1 and CDR2 are ENHRY and SYGVKD. The V and J ends lost 3 bases and 3 bases respectively, with 19 bases between them. CDR3 length: 17 residues. The CDR3 DNA is TGTGCCATCAGTGACTTCCAGGTTCCCCCGAATACAGATACGCAGTATTTT. Its translation is CAISDFQVPPNTDTQYF.

There are a few counts of this clonotype. The V call is TRBV7-9, the J call TRBJ2-6; D not certain. Trimming stripped 1 base from V and 0 bases from J, with 7 bases between. The germline V gene has CDR1 SEHNR and CDR2 FQNEAQ (reference sequence). The CDR3 runs to 16 residues. The CDR3, as DNA: TGTGCCAGCAGCTTAGTTGTGGGCTCTGGGGCCAACGTCCTGACTTTC. Amino acids: CASSLVVGSGANVLTF.

In this sample, this clonotype turned up a few times. V usage is TRBV5-1 and J usage is TRBJ1-1; possibly TRBD1 for D (5 bases). The CDR3 is 13 amino acids. Germline CDR1 and CDR2: SGHRS and YFSETQ. V dropped 4 bases and J dropped 6 bases, with 13 bases sitting between them. CDR3 region: CASSAGAGAEAFF. CDR3 nucleotide sequence: TGCGCCAGCAGCGCCGGGGCCGGGGCTGAAGCTTTCTTT.

This clonotype showed up many times. This chain uses TRBV29-1 with TRBJ1-1, with D unresolved. The V and J ends lost 2 bases and 3 bases respectively, with 10 bases between them. The CDR3 covers 13 residues. The V gene's germline CDR1 is SQVTM and CDR2 ANQGSEA. This CDR3 is CSVEYGIDTEAFF. The CDR3 DNA sequence: TGCAGCGTTGAATACGGGATCGACACTGAAGCTTTCTTT.

This clonotype was counted between two and nine times. V gene TRBV29-1 combines with J gene TRBJ1-2; tentative D call: TRBD1 (5 bases). The germline V and J ends were trimmed by 4 bases and 6 bases, with 9 bases remaining between them. The CDR3 length is 11 residues. Per germline, CDR1 SQVTM and CDR2 ANQGSEA. The CDR3 here is CSVGRVDGYTF. DNA of the CDR3: TGCAGCGTTGGCAGGGTCGATGGCTACACCTTC.

V and J are TRBV12-3 or TRBV12-4 and TRBJ1-4; 10 positions match TRBD1. This CDR3 region has 15 residues. Unmatched junction bases numbered 12, after V lost 5 bases and J lost 12 bases. CDR3 bases: TGTGCCAGCAGTGGATCCGGGACAGGGGTGGTGGAACTGTTTTTT. Encoded protein: CASSGSGTGVVELFF.

V and J are TRBV12-3 or TRBV12-4 and TRBJ2-7, with 12 bases fitting TRBD2. V trimming: 6 bases; J trimming: 2 bases; junction bases outside the gene matches: 5. There are 15 residues in the CDR3. CDR3 amino acids: CASRPGLAGTYEQYF. Written as DNA, the CDR3 is TGTGCCAGCAGACCGGGACTAGCGGGCACCTACGAGCAGTACTTC.

J is TRBJ2-3 and V is TRBV19; 13 bases agree with TRBD2. After removal of 7 bases from V and 1 base from J, the junction contained 11 bases not matched to a gene. Germline V gene data show CDR1 as LNHDA and CDR2 as SQIVND (reference sequence). The CDR3 spans 18 residues. The CDR3 region is CASTLLAGGPLGTDTQYF. In nucleotides, the CDR3 is TGTGCCAGTACCCTACTAGCGGGAGGGCCTTTGGGCACAGATACGCAGTATTTT.

The chain links TRBV29-1 to TRBJ1-4; 10 bases align to TRBD1. V lost 4 bases to trimming and J lost 8 bases; unmatched junction nucleotides: 4. The CDR3 spans 13 residues. Germline loops: CDR1 SQVTM, CDR2 ANQGSEA. CDR3 sequence reads: CSVGTGGSEKLFF. Written as DNA, the CDR3 is TGCAGCGTTGGGACAGGGGGTAGCGAAAAACTGTTTTTT.

This clonotype was seen a few times. V usage is TRBV3-1 and J usage is TRBJ2-5; D not resolved. Trimming took off 1 base at V and 2 bases at J, with 11 bases between the two ends. Looked up from germline, CDR1 is LGHDT and CDR2 is YNNKEL (reference sequence). This CDR3 comprises 15 residues. The CDR3 nucleotides are TGTGCCAGCAGCCAAGTTTCGACTCAACAAGAGACCCAGTACTTC. Translating gives CASSQVSTQQETQYF.

V gene TRBV4-2 combines with J gene TRBJ1-2; D possibly corresponds to TRBD1 (5 bases). Looked up from germline, CDR1 is LGHNA and CDR2 is YNFKEQ. V was shortened by 0 bases and J by 4 bases, with 12 bases between the two germline ends. The CDR3 is 15 amino acids. The CDR3 bases are TGTGCCAGCAGCCAAGATGAGGGGCCCGTCTATGGCTACACCTTC. This translates into CASSQDEGPVYGYTF.

This clonotype has just a few counts. V usage is TRBV6-5 and J usage is TRBJ1-1; TRBD1 matches 7 bases. Trimming removed 0 bases from V and 11 bases from J; junction bases left unmatched: 18. Germline V lookup: CDR1 MNHEY, CDR2 SVGAGI. The CDR3 totals 17 residues. The CDR3 sequence: CASSYSRTGAMGVGAFF. In DNA, the CDR3 is TGTGCCAGCAGTTACTCTAGGACAGGTGCCATGGGTGTTGGTGCTTTCTTT.

The chain combines TRBV6-1 with TRBJ2-7; 9 bases align to TRBD1. The CDR3 is 15 amino acids. The germline gives CDR1 MNHNS, CDR2 SASEGT. V lost 0 bases and J lost 2; bases outside the gene matches: 2. In nucleotides, the CDR3 is TGTGCCAGCAGTGAAGCGGACAGGGGCCCCTACGAGCAGTACTTC. Translating gives CASSEADRGPYEQYF.

This clonotype was counted between two and nine times. The J gene is TRBJ2-2, the V gene TRBV11-2, with 10 bases identical to TRBD2. The CDR3 is made up of 15 amino acids. The germline CDR1 and CDR2 sequences are SGHAT and FQNNGV. Trimming at V came to 5 bases and at J to 4 bases, leaving 4 bases not matched to a gene. CDR3 nucleotide sequence: TGTGCCAGCAGCACCGGGACTAGCGCCACCGGGGAGCTGTTTTTT. It translates to CASSTGTSATGELFF.

This chain connects TRBV7-2 to TRBJ1-1, with a tentative D call TRBD1 (6 bases). Germline-derived CDR1 and CDR2 are SGHTA and FQGNSA. The CDR3 extends over 15 amino acids. Trimming removed 5 bases at V and 10 bases at J, with 23 bases between. The CDR3 reads CASSETFGTLLGAFF. DNA of the CDR3: TGTGCCAGCAGCGAAACCTTCGGGACACTTCTAGGAGCTTTCTTT.

This clonotype came up once. The chain recombines TRBV12-3 or TRBV12-4 with TRBJ2-7, with D possibly TRBD1 on 5 matching bases. The CDR3 extends over 13 amino acids. Trimming removed 3 bases at V and 3 bases at J, with 9 bases between. The CDR3 coding sequence is TGTGCCAGCAGTTTTTCCAGGGACTACGAGCAGTACTTC. This codes for CASSFSRDYEQYF.

V is TRBV7-9 and J is TRBJ2-7; 10 nucleotides align to TRBD2. This CDR3 is built from 14 residues. Trimming at V came to 5 bases and at J to 4 bases, leaving 5 bases not matched to a gene. The germline gives CDR1 SEHNR, CDR2 FQNEAQ (reference sequence). CDR3 loop: CASSPSGSLYEQYF. CDR3 DNA: TGTGCCAGCAGCCCTAGCGGGAGTCTTTACGAGCAGTACTTC.

This chain connects TRBV20-1 to TRBJ1-3, with 8 positions matching TRBD1. CDR3 length: 14 amino acids. With V trimmed by 7 bases and J by 2 bases, 7 bases remained unmatched. CDR1 and CDR2 (germline): DFQATT, SNEGSKA (reference sequence). The CDR3 DNA is TGCAGTGTACCGGGACAGGATACTGGAAACACCATATATTTT. Its translation is CSVPGQDTGNTIYF.

This chain connects TRBV6-4 to TRBJ1-3; D uncertain. Trimming left V 0 bases short and J 0 bases short, with 12 bases between. This CDR3 is built from 17 residues. Germline CDR1 and CDR2: MRHNA and SNTAGT. The CDR3 reads CASSDSASLFSGNTIYF. CDR3 bases: TGTGCCAGCAGTGACTCGGCCTCACTCTTCTCTGGAAACACCATATATTTT.

This clonotype showed up just a few times. The V call is TRBV20-1, the J call TRBJ1-6; TRBD1 aligns across 8 bases. The CDR3 is made up of 16 amino acids. CDR1 is DFQATT and CDR2 is SNEGSKA in the germline V gene (reference sequence). With V trimmed by 4 bases and J by 0 bases, 5 bases remained unmatched. The CDR3 loop is CSATGQGNSYNSPLHF. The CDR3 coding sequence is TGCAGTGCTACCGGACAGGGCAACTCCTATAATTCACCCCTCCACTTT.

This clonotype has a handful of counts. The CDR3 sequence: CASSLEGQQYF. The CDR3, as DNA: TGTGCCAGCAGCTTAGAAGGACAGCAGTACTTC. The rearrangement joins TRBV11-1 to TRBJ2-7; D is ambiguous. V shed 1 base and J shed 8 bases, with 6 bases lying between them. The CDR3 covers 11 residues. Germline V gene lookup returns CDR1 SGHAT and CDR2 FQDESV (reference sequence).